This T cell receptor beta chain is drawn from a study of Graves' ophthalmopathy and Graves' hyperthyroidism. Germline CDR1 is SNHLY and CDR2 is FYNNEI. The CDR3 consists of 15 residues. V lost 0 bases to trimming and J lost 6 bases, with 11 bases between them. RNA transcripts provided the template for amplifying TCR beta CDR3 regions. Second-round multiplex PCR came after a first-round RT-PCR that employed HTBI primers. TCRdb reanalysed the multiplex PCR reads using MiXCR and keeps one entry per CDR3 protein. Here the sample spans 300,000 to 500,000 distinct CDR3 sequences, roughly 14% being singletons.

This receptor was taken from a woman aged 18-29 years with stable Graves' hyperthyroidism. The V and J genes are TRBV2 and TRBJ2-2, with D maybe TRBD2 (5 bases). Material: peripheral blood. The CDR3 spells CASSEALRGAGELFF. The CDR3 coding sequence is TGTGCCAGCAGTGAAGCGCTTCGGGGTGCCGGGGAGCTGTTTTTT.